This T cell receptor (beta chain) was observed in a study of glioma-infiltrating T cells after dendritic cell vaccination (dated by TCRdb to the mid-2010s). Looking at the study overall: Of the 15 glioblastoma patients in the cohort, all drawn from Phase I and II dendritic cell vaccination trials, 9 were newly diagnosed and 6 had recurrent disease. Autologous tumor lysate-pulsed dendritic cell vaccination was administered to the patients between 2003 and 2012. The vaccine was prepared from monocyte-derived dendritic cells that were cultured for more than six days with IL-4 and GM-CSF and then pulsed overnight with autologous tumor lysate. Each patient was given three intradermal dendritic cell vaccine injections, spaced two weeks apart, in the arm below the axilla. Deep sequencing of TCR beta CDR3 regions was used to quantify tumor-infiltrating lymphocyte content and compare tumor and blood repertoires in dendritic cell-vaccinated glioblastoma patients. Survival after dendritic cell vaccination was correlated with TCR sequencing metrics such as TIL content and the overlap between tumor and blood repertoires.

Results the study describes overall, beyond this receptor: After dendritic cell vaccination, a higher estimated pretreatment TIL content predicted longer time to progression and longer overall survival. No direct relationship between TCR clonality and survival was found, suggesting that a diverse polyclonal response may matter. The three-group TCR overlap response model was described as speculative and requiring prospective validation. The cohort was small and heterogeneous, only a few patients had full blood and tumor sets, and even fewer had initial-recurrent tumor pairs.

The immunoSEQ assay amplified TCRB CDR3 regions from roughly 2 micrograms of genomic DNA, or from all available DNA when less than that amount was available. Multiplex PCR used 60 forward primers for TCR V beta segments and 13 reverse primers for J beta segments. To estimate reads per starting template, synthetic control templates were spiked into each sample at limiting dilution. Reads of 87 bp were generated by sequencing on the Illumina HiSeq System. The authors' pipeline ran thus. To remove PCR and sequencing errors, closely related sequences were merged with a nearest neighbor algorithm. TCR overlap was defined as the percentage of unique tumor TCR beta sequences that were also present in the same patient's peripheral blood. This immuneACCESS table, as held by TCRdb, lists in-frame sequences with V and J called but not all clones. Of the missing ones, under half trace to an unresolved V gene in checked studies; the others have no known cause. The DNA was the basis for D and trimming; V, J and clone size are from that table. This sample has 95,000 or so clones in its table, and approximately 81% of those were observed once. Around 3% of the sample is taken by the ten largest.

With regard to this clone: There is no known antigen for this receptor. No much larger clone exists at a distance of one base, and base qualities are not known.

From its cysteine to its phenylalanine, the CDR3 spans 16 amino acids. The retained sequence is limited to the CDR3, 48 bases, with the frame set at the first base. Here V drops 4 bases and J drops 8 bases, and the junction holds 15 bases not matched to any gene. CDR1 SGHTA and CDR2 FQGNSA were looked up in the germline V gene. Patients were selected for having adequate residual fresh-frozen tumor tissue and more than two years of available survival data. None of the glioblastoma patients carried an isocitrate dehydrogenase mutation, although molecular status otherwise varied. PBMC were collected before vaccination, two weeks after the third vaccination, and at tumor progression when it occurred. The Qiagen DNeasy Blood extraction Kit was used for extraction of genomic DNA.

This sequence originates from a human donor with glioblastoma. The sample was blood, taken before dendritic cell vaccination. This sequence uses TRBV7-2 and TRBJ2-7, with 9 bases matching TRBD2. The CDR3 reads as follows: CASSSGTSGYGGKQYF. The DNA sequence reads TGTGCCAGCAGCTCGGGAACTAGCGGGTACGGAGGGAAGCAGTACTTC.